This is a list of T cell receptor beta chains from one sample in a study of graft-versus-host responses after intestinal transplantation. Only in-frame clones appear in the TCRdb table, and some are missing; sequencing was by immunoSEQ multiplex PCR. The repertoire holds 15,000 to 18,000 clones, around 70% seen once, with roughly 3% in the top ten. The material sequenced was ileum tissue, taken 14 days after transplant. These receptor sequences come from a human patient who received an intestinal transplant, so some T cells may come from the graft donor. CDR3s include the opening cysteine and the closing phenylalanine or tryptophan. D genes are given only for firm matches. Clone size is not always given. Where it is, it says once, few, many or a class for expanded clones.

D gene: TRBD1; CDR3 length: 13; clone size: -; J gene: TRBJ2-7; V gene: TRBV5-1; CDR3 protein: CASSFGTAYEQYF; CDR3 DNA: TGCGCCAGCAGCTTCGGGACAGCCTACGAGCAGTACTTC
D gene: TRBD1; CDR3 length: 17; clone size: -; J gene: TRBJ2-2; V gene: TRBV28; CDR3 protein: CASSGQGTGPNTGELFF; CDR3 DNA: TGTGCCAGCAGTGGGCAGGGGACAGGTCCGAACACCGGGGAGCTGTTTTTT
D gene: -; CDR3 length: 15; clone size: -; J gene: TRBJ1-2; V gene: TRBV4-1; CDR3 protein: CASSQEGRAGNGYTF; CDR3 DNA: TGCGCCAGCAGCCAAGAAGGCAGGGCGGGAAATGGCTACACCTTC
D gene: TRBD1; CDR3 length: 15; clone size: few; J gene: TRBJ2-7; V gene: TRBV18; CDR3 protein: CASSPGTGATYEQYF; CDR3 DNA: TGTGCCAGCTCACCCGGGACAGGGGCTACCTACGAGCAGTACTTC
D gene: TRBD2; CDR3 length: 15; clone size: -; J gene: TRBJ2-7; V gene: TRBV11-3; CDR3 protein: CASSLGGSGGNEQYF; CDR3 DNA: TGTGCCAGCAGCTTAGGTGGTAGCGGGGGAAACGAGCAGTACTTC
D gene: -; CDR3 length: 12; clone size: -; J gene: TRBJ1-2; V gene: TRBV6-5; CDR3 protein: CASRQQSGGYTF; CDR3 DNA: TGTGCCAGCAGGCAACAGAGCGGCGGCTACACCTTC
D gene: -; CDR3 length: 12; clone size: -; J gene: TRBJ2-7; V gene: TRBV28; CDR3 protein: CASSPLMYEQYF; CDR3 DNA: TGTGCCAGCAGCCCGTTGATGTACGAGCAGTACTTC
D gene: TRBD1; CDR3 length: 15; clone size: -; J gene: TRBJ2-7; V gene: TRBV29-1; CDR3 protein: CSVVSMWDRTYEQYF; CDR3 DNA: TGCAGCGTTGTCTCCATGTGGGACAGGACCTACGAGCAGTACTTC
D gene: -; CDR3 length: 12; clone size: few; J gene: TRBJ1-5; V gene: TRBV9; CDR3 protein: CASRPCDQPQHF; CDR3 DNA: TGTGCCAGCAGACCCTGCGATCAGCCCCAGCATTTT
D gene: TRBD2; CDR3 length: 14; clone size: -; J gene: TRBJ2-3; V gene: TRBV7-2; CDR3 protein: CASSFWEGTDTQYF; CDR3 DNA: TGTGCCAGCAGCTTCTGGGAGGGAACAGATACGCAGTATTTT
D gene: -; CDR3 length: 15; clone size: -; J gene: TRBJ1-3; V gene: TRBV6-9; CDR3 protein: CASSPDAISGNTIYF; CDR3 DNA: TGTGCCAGCAGCCCGGACGCAATCTCTGGAAACACCATATATTTT
D gene: TRBD1; CDR3 length: 15; clone size: few; J gene: TRBJ1-4; V gene: TRBV2; CDR3 protein: CASSIQGLLDEKLFF; CDR3 DNA: TGTGCCAGCAGTATACAGGGGCTCTTGGACGAAAAACTGTTTTTT
D gene: TRBD2; CDR3 length: 14; clone size: -; J gene: TRBJ2-5; V gene: TRBV5-4; CDR3 protein: CASSSGLAGETQYF; CDR3 DNA: TGTGCCAGCAGCTCCGGACTAGCGGGGGAGACCCAGTACTTC
D gene: -; CDR3 length: 15; clone size: -; J gene: TRBJ2-5; V gene: TRBV5-1; CDR3 protein: CASSLVPGSQETQYF; CDR3 DNA: TGCGCCAGCAGCTTGGTTCCAGGATCCCAAGAGACCCAGTACTTC
D gene: -; CDR3 length: 15; clone size: -; J gene: TRBJ1-2; V gene: TRBV28; CDR3 protein: CASSFFVGVGYGYTF; CDR3 DNA: TGTGCCAGCAGTTTCTTTGTGGGTGTAGGCTATGGCTACACCTTC
D gene: -; CDR3 length: 14; clone size: -; J gene: TRBJ1-6; V gene: TRBV7-6; CDR3 protein: CASSFAGDNSPLHF; CDR3 DNA: TGTGCCAGCAGCTTTGCAGGGGACAATTCACCCCTCCACTTT
D gene: -; CDR3 length: 12; clone size: -; J gene: TRBJ2-7; V gene: TRBV6-1; CDR3 protein: CASSLRGSEQYF; CDR3 DNA: TGTGCCAGCAGCCTCAGGGGTTCCGAGCAGTACTTC
D gene: -; CDR3 length: 13; clone size: -; J gene: TRBJ1-1; V gene: TRBV28; CDR3 protein: CASSFIKATEAFF; CDR3 DNA: TGTGCCAGCAGTTTCATCAAAGCCACTGAAGCTTTCTTT
D gene: -; CDR3 length: 13; clone size: -; J gene: TRBJ2-1; V gene: TRBV7-3; CDR3 protein: CASSPGLDNEQFF; CDR3 DNA: TGTGCCAGCAGCCCTGGACTCGACAATGAGCAGTTCTTC
D gene: -; CDR3 length: 15; clone size: few; J gene: TRBJ2-3; V gene: TRBV7-6; CDR3 protein: CASSLDPSRGDTQYF; CDR3 DNA: TGTGCCAGCAGCTTAGATCCGAGCCGGGGAGATACGCAGTATTTT
D gene: -; CDR3 length: 16; clone size: once; J gene: TRBJ2-3; V gene: TRBV5-1; CDR3 protein: CASSLHPDPTTDTQYF; CDR3 DNA: TGCGCCAGCAGCCTGCACCCAGATCCTACAACAGATACGCAGTATTTT
D gene: -; CDR3 length: 14; clone size: -; J gene: TRBJ1-5; V gene: TRBV7-9; CDR3 protein: CASSSGTDNQPQHF; CDR3 DNA: TGTGCCAGCAGCTCCGGGACTGACAATCAGCCCCAGCATTTT
D gene: -; CDR3 length: 12; clone size: -; J gene: TRBJ1-1; V gene: TRBV19; CDR3 protein: CASSPMGTEAFF; CDR3 DNA: TGTGCCAGTAGTCCCATGGGAACTGAAGCTTTCTTT
D gene: TRBD2; CDR3 length: 13; clone size: few; J gene: TRBJ2-3; V gene: TRBV29-1; CDR3 protein: CSVEGGLTGTQYF; CDR3 DNA: TGCAGCGTTGAGGGGGGACTAACGGGTACGCAGTATTTT
D gene: -; CDR3 length: 14; clone size: -; J gene: TRBJ1-1; V gene: TRBV28; CDR3 protein: CASTLPGANTEAFF; CDR3 DNA: TGTGCCAGCACTCTCCCCGGGGCAAACACTGAAGCTTTCTTT
D gene: -; CDR3 length: 14; clone size: -; J gene: TRBJ2-7; V gene: TRBV4-2; CDR3 protein: CASSQDWGGDEQYF; CDR3 DNA: TGTGCCAGCAGCCAAGATTGGGGGGGCGACGAGCAGTACTTC
D gene: TRBD2; CDR3 length: 16; clone size: -; J gene: TRBJ2-1; V gene: TRBV5-5; CDR3 protein: CASSSGLAGGWNEQFF; CDR3 DNA: TGTGCCAGCAGCTCGGGACTAGCGGGAGGGTGGAATGAGCAGTTCTTC
D gene: -; CDR3 length: 14; clone size: once; J gene: TRBJ2-4; V gene: TRBV27; CDR3 protein: CASSITGTKNIQYF; CDR3 DNA: TGTGCCAGCAGCATAACAGGGACCAAAAACATTCAGTACTTC
D gene: TRBD2; CDR3 length: 14; clone size: -; J gene: TRBJ2-1; V gene: TRBV6-1; CDR3 protein: CAASGAGAYNEQFF; CDR3 DNA: TGTGCCGCTTCTGGGGCGGGAGCCTACAATGAGCAGTTCTTC
D gene: TRBD1; CDR3 length: 14; clone size: -; J gene: TRBJ2-7; V gene: TRBV6-6; CDR3 protein: CASTLRGGKYEQYF; CDR3 DNA: TGTGCCAGCACCCTGAGAGGGGGCAAATACGAGCAGTACTTC
D gene: -; CDR3 length: 14; clone size: few; J gene: TRBJ2-7; V gene: TRBV4-1; CDR3 protein: CASSQDQRAYEQYF; CDR3 DNA: TGCGCCAGCAGCCAAGATCAACGGGCCTACGAGCAGTACTTC
D gene: TRBD1; CDR3 length: 14; clone size: few; J gene: TRBJ1-6; V gene: TRBV6-5; CDR3 protein: CASGQGAWNSPLHF; CDR3 DNA: TGTGCCAGCGGTCAGGGGGCATGGAATTCACCCCTCCACTTT
D gene: -; CDR3 length: 13; clone size: -; J gene: TRBJ2-7; V gene: TRBV2; CDR3 protein: CASSGVNSYEQYF; CDR3 DNA: TGTGCCAGCAGTGGGGTAAACTCCTACGAGCAGTACTTC
D gene: -; CDR3 length: 14; clone size: -; J gene: TRBJ1-3; V gene: TRBV10-3; CDR3 protein: CAISEFGQGNTIYF; CDR3 DNA: TGTGCCATCAGTGAGTTTGGACAGGGAAACACCATATATTTT
D gene: -; CDR3 length: 14; clone size: -; J gene: TRBJ1-2; V gene: TRBV30; CDR3 protein: CAWTKQGFAYGYTF; CDR3 DNA: TGTGCCTGGACCAAACAGGGTTTTGCCTATGGCTACACCTTC
D gene: -; CDR3 length: 15; clone size: -; J gene: TRBJ2-7; V gene: TRBV6-6; CDR3 protein: CASSKRHGPIYEQYF; CDR3 DNA: TGTGCCAGCAGTAAAAGACACGGACCCATTTACGAGCAGTACTTC
D gene: -; CDR3 length: 14; clone size: -; J gene: TRBJ2-3; V gene: TRBV10-2; CDR3 protein: CASSGITSTDTQYF; CDR3 DNA: TGCGCCAGCAGTGGGATAACTAGCACAGATACGCAGTATTTT
D gene: -; CDR3 length: 16; clone size: -; J gene: TRBJ2-3; V gene: TRBV4-1; CDR3 protein: CASSQAFRERVDTQYF; CDR3 DNA: TGCGCCAGCAGCCAAGCCTTCCGGGAACGGGTAGATACGCAGTATTTT
D gene: TRBD2; CDR3 length: 15; clone size: -; J gene: TRBJ2-5; V gene: TRBV4-1; CDR3 protein: CASSSGTSLQETQYF; CDR3 DNA: TGCGCCAGCAGCTCCGGGACTAGCCTCCAAGAGACCCAGTACTTC
D gene: TRBD2; CDR3 length: 16; clone size: -; J gene: TRBJ2-1; V gene: TRBV6-5; CDR3 protein: CASSYGAGAAGNEQFF; CDR3 DNA: TGTGCCAGCAGTTACGGGGCGGGAGCCGCCGGCAATGAGCAGTTCTTC
D gene: -; CDR3 length: 13; clone size: -; J gene: TRBJ1-6; V gene: TRBV28; CDR3 protein: CASQVPYNSPLHF; CDR3 DNA: TGTGCCAGCCAGGTCCCCTATAATTCACCCCTCCACTTT
D gene: TRBD2; CDR3 length: 17; clone size: -; J gene: TRBJ2-1; V gene: TRBV27; CDR3 protein: CASSFSSGSMYYNEQFF; CDR3 DNA: TGTGCCAGCAGTTTTTCAAGCGGGAGTATGTACTACAATGAGCAGTTCTTC
D gene: -; CDR3 length: 18; clone size: -; J gene: TRBJ1-4; V gene: TRBV19; CDR3 protein: CASSIWVTVSATNEKLFF; CDR3 DNA: TGTGCCAGTAGTATATGGGTGACAGTGTCTGCAACTAATGAAAAACTGTTTTTT
D gene: -; CDR3 length: 12; clone size: -; J gene: TRBJ1-2; V gene: TRBV15; CDR3 protein: CATSRSGEGGTF; CDR3 DNA: TGTGCCACCAGCAGATCTGGCGAGGGGGGCACCTTC
D gene: TRBD2; CDR3 length: 14; clone size: -; J gene: TRBJ2-7; V gene: TRBV5-1; CDR3 protein: CASSLGGRSYEQYF; CDR3 DNA: TGCGCCAGCAGCTTGGGCGGGAGGTCTTACGAGCAGTACTTC
D gene: TRBD1; CDR3 length: 14; clone size: -; J gene: TRBJ1-1; V gene: TRBV2; CDR3 protein: CASGADRAEGEAFF; CDR3 DNA: TGTGCCAGTGGGGCCGACAGGGCTGAAGGTGAAGCTTTCTTT
D gene: -; CDR3 length: 14; clone size: -; J gene: TRBJ2-7; V gene: TRBV7-6; CDR3 protein: CASSPSAGNYEQYF; CDR3 DNA: TGTGCCAGCAGCCCGTCGGCAGGGAACTACGAGCAGTACTTC
D gene: TRBD1; CDR3 length: 15; clone size: -; J gene: TRBJ1-4; V gene: TRBV15; CDR3 protein: CATSGAGGAGEKLFF; CDR3 DNA: TGTGCCACCAGCGGGGCAGGGGGCGCGGGGGAAAAACTGTTTTTT
D gene: -; CDR3 length: 14; clone size: -; J gene: TRBJ2-7; V gene: TRBV27; CDR3 protein: CASGVGQWTYEQYF; CDR3 DNA: TGTGCCAGCGGCGTAGGGCAGTGGACCTACGAGCAGTACTTC
D gene: -; CDR3 length: 15; clone size: -; J gene: TRBJ2-6; V gene: TRBV7-9; CDR3 protein: CASSSGQSGANVLTF; CDR3 DNA: TGTGCCAGCAGCTCTGGGCAGTCTGGGGCCAACGTCCTGACTTTC
D gene: -; CDR3 length: 12; clone size: -; J gene: TRBJ2-2; V gene: TRBV29-1; CDR3 protein: CSVVTGIGELFF; CDR3 DNA: TGCAGCGTTGTTACAGGGATCGGGGAGCTGTTTTTT
D gene: -; CDR3 length: 15; clone size: -; J gene: TRBJ1-5; V gene: TRBV27; CDR3 protein: CASSERSWSNQPQHF; CDR3 DNA: TGTGCCAGCAGTGAGAGGAGTTGGAGCAATCAGCCCCAGCATTTT
D gene: -; CDR3 length: 11; clone size: -; J gene: TRBJ1-2; V gene: TRBV14; CDR3 protein: CASSQEPVGGF; CDR3 DNA: TGTGCCAGCAGCCAAGAACCTGTAGGGGGCTTC
D gene: -; CDR3 length: 15; clone size: -; J gene: TRBJ2-6; V gene: TRBV11-2; CDR3 protein: CASSLDGAGANVLTF; CDR3 DNA: TGTGCCAGCAGCTTAGATGGGGCTGGGGCCAACGTCCTGACTTTC
D gene: TRBD2; CDR3 length: 18; clone size: once; J gene: TRBJ2-5; V gene: TRBV5-1; CDR3 protein: CASSYSGTSGGAGETQYF; CDR3 DNA: TGCGCCAGCAGCTACTCCGGGACTAGCGGGGGGGCGGGCGAGACCCAGTACTTC
D gene: TRBD2; CDR3 length: 16; clone size: -; J gene: TRBJ2-1; V gene: TRBV10-1; CDR3 protein: CASSDVLAGGLNEQFF; CDR3 DNA: TGCGCCAGCAGTGATGTTTTAGCGGGAGGCTTAAATGAGCAGTTCTTC
D gene: -; CDR3 length: 13; clone size: -; J gene: TRBJ2-1; V gene: TRBV30; CDR3 protein: CAWSVRAPHEQFF; CDR3 DNA: TGTGCCTGGAGTGTACGGGCTCCTCATGAGCAGTTCTTC
D gene: -; CDR3 length: 15; clone size: -; J gene: TRBJ1-1; V gene: TRBV18; CDR3 protein: CASSGQPPGYTEAFF; CDR3 DNA: TGTGCCAGCTCTGGACAGCCTCCGGGGTACACTGAAGCTTTCTTT
D gene: -; CDR3 length: 14; clone size: once; J gene: TRBJ1-2; V gene: TRBV6-1; CDR3 protein: CASSESQGLDGYTF; CDR3 DNA: TGTGCCAGCAGTGAGTCTCAGGGGTTGGATGGCTACACCTTC
D gene: -; CDR3 length: 14; clone size: -; J gene: TRBJ2-7; V gene: TRBV5-1; CDR3 protein: CASSYSSGSYEQYF; CDR3 DNA: TGCGCCAGCAGCTACTCAAGCGGCTCCTACGAGCAGTACTTC